One sample yielded the 12 T cell receptor beta chains listed below, sequenced in a study of T cell responses to AZD1222 COVID-19 vaccine. The assay was immunoSEQ multiplex PCR, and TCRdb's table has in-frame clones only and misses some. The table records about 120,000 clones, roughly 90% of them present only once. The source material was peripheral blood, sampled 28 days after the second AZD1222 dose. These receptors originate from an adult who received the AZD1222 COVID-19 vaccine.

In its sample, this clone was seen a few times. The V and J genes are TRBV7-9 and TRBJ2-7, with D possibly TRBD2 on 5 matching bases. The CDR3 totals 15 residues. The V gene's germline CDR1 is SEHNR and CDR2 FQNEAQ (reference sequence). Trimming shortened V by 5 bases and J by 1 base, and 15 bases separated the two germline ends. CDR3 bases: TGTGCCAGCAGCCCACCCCCTAGCCAGTCCTACGAGCAGTACTTC. Translating it yields CASSPPPSQSYEQYF.

The chain carries TRBV2 and TRBJ1-5; 10 positions match TRBD1. This CDR3 spans 14 amino acids. The germline V gene has CDR1 SNHLY and CDR2 FYNNEI. The V gene end was trimmed by 7 bases and the J gene end by 5 bases; junction bases not matched to a gene: 5. The CDR3 DNA is TGTGCCAGCACCCCTGACAGGGGGCATCAGCCCCAGCATTTT. Encoded protein: CASTPDRGHQPQHF.

The DNA of the CDR3 is TGTGCCAGTAGTATGGTGCCTACTTCCTACAATGAGCAGTTCTTC. This translates into CASSMVPTSYNEQFF. The chain is built from TRBV19 and TRBJ2-1; no definite D call. Germline V lookup: CDR1 LNHDA, CDR2 SQIVND (reference sequence). There are 15 residues in the CDR3. V shed 3 bases and J shed 1 base, with 10 bases lying between them.

The genes are TRBV6-2 or TRBV6-3 and TRBJ1-1, with D possibly matching TRBD1 (5 bases). Germline values: CDR1 MNHEY, CDR2 SVGEGT. CDR3 length equals 16 residues. V lost 6 bases and J 3 bases, leaving 20 bases between the germline ends. The CDR3 reads CASSIRYQLGDTEAFF. Written as DNA, the CDR3 is TGTGCCAGCAGCATACGATACCAGTTAGGGGACACTGAAGCTTTCTTT.

The chain joins TRBV3-1 (or the pseudogene TRBV3-2) to TRBJ1-3; D unclear. CDR3 length: 14 residues. Germline V gene sequence: CDR1 LGHDT, CDR2 YNNKEL (reference sequence). Trimming pared 1 base from V and 4 bases from J, leaving 8 bases between. CDR3 nucleotide sequence: TGTGCCAGCAGCCAAGTAGGGATCGGAAACACCATATATTTT. Protein product: CASSQVGIGNTIYF.

This clone was observed once. This chain uses TRBV6-2 or TRBV6-3 with TRBJ1-1, with TRBD1 as a possible D gene (5 bases). Germline CDR1 is MNHEY and CDR2 is SVGEGT. The CDR3 spans 14 residues. V was shortened by 5 bases and J by 3 bases, with 13 bases between the two germline ends. CDR3 region: CASSKHTGDTEAFF. CDR3 nucleotides: TGTGCCAGCAGTAAACATACAGGAGACACTGAAGCTTTCTTT.

The chain employs TRBV7-2 and TRBJ2-3; either TRBD1 or TRBD2 may supply D (5 bases each). V lost 5 bases and J lost 4, with 16 bases in between. This CDR3 is built from 15 residues. The germline CDR1 and CDR2 sequences are SGHTA and FQGNSA. Written as DNA, the CDR3 is TGTGCCAGCAGCCTAACGACGGGGCCGGCAGATACGCAGTATTTT. It encodes CASSLTTGPADTQYF.

The chain joins TRBV18 to TRBJ1-3; D might be TRBD1 (6 bases). The CDR3 loop spans 15 amino acids. Per the germline V gene, CDR1 is KGHSH and CDR2 is LQKENI. V lost 5 bases to trimming and J lost 0 bases, with 11 bases between them. CDR3 DNA: TGTGCCAGCTCATCCACAGGGCCCTCTGGAAACACCATATATTTT. Amino acid sequence: CASSSTGPSGNTIYF.

The genes are TRBV6-6 and TRBJ2-7; D gene uncertain. The CDR3 loop spans 12 amino acids. Germline V lookup: CDR1 MNHNY, CDR2 SVGAGI (reference sequence). The V and J ends lost 5 bases and 1 base respectively, with 6 bases between them. In DNA, the CDR3 is TGTGCCAGCAGTCCACCGTCCTACGAGCAGTACTTC. The encoded protein is CASSPPSYEQYF.

V and J are TRBV4-2 and TRBJ1-5; D perhaps matches TRBD1 (5 bases). Per germline, CDR1 LGHNA and CDR2 YNFKEQ. The CDR3 consists of 15 residues. V lost 1 base to trimming and J lost 5 bases, with 12 bases between them. CDR3: CASSQGDAGDQPQHF. The CDR3 DNA reads TGTGCCAGCAGCCAAGGGGACGCCGGGGATCAGCCCCAGCATTTT.

The rearrangement uses TRBV18 and TRBJ2-3; D is uncertain. V was shortened by 3 bases and J by 4 bases, with 11 bases between the two germline ends. Germline-derived CDR1 and CDR2 are KGHSH and LQKENI. CDR3 length: 14 amino acids. The CDR3 region has the DNA TGTGCCAGCTCACCTAACATTAGCCCAGATACGCAGTATTTT. Its translation: CASSPNISPDTQYF.

The gene calls are TRBV7-8 and TRBJ1-5; no reliable D call. The germline V gene encodes CDR1 SGHVS and CDR2 FQNEAQ. Trimming removed 3 bases from V and 9 bases from J, with 15 bases in between. The CDR3 is 14 amino acids. This CDR3 reads CASSFGSRHGPQHF. For the CDR3, the DNA is TGTGCCAGCAGCTTCGGGAGTCGGCACGGGCCCCAGCATTTT. Complete variable domain (other parts from reference TRBV7-8 and TRBJ1-5): GAGVSQSPRYKVAKRGQDVALRCDPISGHVSLFWYQQALGQGPEFLTYFQNEAQLDKSGLPSDRFFAERPEGSVSTLKIQRTQQEDSAVYLCASSFGSRHGPQHFGDGTRLSIL.